The present TCR beta chain was sequenced within a study of radiation and T cells in renal cell carcinoma. Study overall: Nephrectomy followed 15 Gy stereotactic body radiation by 4 weeks. Study results and caveats: In blood, top tumor clones expanded by 2 weeks, shrinking by 4.

Time point: blood 2 weeks post-SBRT. Treatment noted: 15 Gy SBRT to primary tumor, nephrectomy 4 weeks later. TCRdb's table, derived via immunoSEQ multiplex PCR, lists solely in-frame clones and lacks some. Of tens of thousands of clones in the sample, about 86% were seen once. Between the trimmed V and J ends, which lost 8 bases and 2 bases, there was a span of 17 bases. The CDR3 is 15 amino acids. The germline V gene has CDR1 LNHDA and CDR2 SQIVND (reference sequence). As for this clone: What it binds is unknown.

The chain has TRBV19 and TRBJ2-3; D may correspond to TRBD1 or TRBD2 (5 bases each). The clonotype was recovered from a woman aged 45-65 years with renal cell carcinoma. The sample here was blood, taken from a patient whose treatment included radiotherapy and nephrectomy. CDR3: CASRQGAANTDTQYF. The CDR3 bases are TGTGCCAGTCGTCAGGGAGCGGCCAACACAGATACGCAGTATTTT.